These T cell receptor beta chains were read from a single sample in a study of blood T cell repertoires in COVID-19. Clones were read by immunoSEQ multiplex PCR, and TCRdb kept only the in-frame ones, dropping some. The sample has fewer than 250,000 clones; 70% to 85% are singletons. The sample comprised peripheral blood. These receptors originate from a woman at least 80 years old with acute or convalescent COVID-19. CDR3s include the opening cysteine and the closing phenylalanine or tryptophan. A D gene is named only where the DNA matches it firmly. Some rows mark clone size as missing; the rest say once, few, many or name a class of expanded clone.

D gene,V gene,clone size,J gene,CDR3 DNA,CDR3 protein
NA,TRBV6-2/TRBV6-3,NA,TRBJ2-7,TGTGCCAGCATCCCCGGGGGCTCCTACGAGCAGTACTTC,CASIPGGSYEQYF
NA,TRBV6-2/TRBV6-3,NA,TRBJ1-1,TGTGCCAGCTGTTACTCGCGCGGGGCGGGGGCGGACACTGAAGCTTTCTTT,CASCYSRGAGADTEAFF
TRBD2,TRBV7-2,NA,TRBJ2-7,TGTGCCAGCAGCTCCCGACGGGGGGGCCCATACGAGCAGTACTTC,CASSSRRGGPYEQYF
NA,TRBV18,NA,TRBJ1-2,TGTGCCAGCTCAAAGGGGAATTATGGCTACACCTTC,CASSKGNYGYTF
NA,TRBV6-2/TRBV6-3,NA,TRBJ2-7,TGTGCCAGCAGTTACGGCTCTCTCGCACAGCACTTC,CASSYGSLAQHF
NA,TRBV28,few,TRBJ1-1,TGTGCCAGCAGAGGGACAACGAACACTGAAGCTTTCTTT,CASRGTTNTEAFF
NA,TRBV5-1,NA,TRBJ2-3,TGCGCCAGCAGCTTCCGGCCGAGGGGGTCGGATGGAGATACGCAGTATTTT,CASSFRPRGSDGDTQYF
TRBD1,TRBV28,NA,TRBJ1-2,TGTGCCAGCAGTACAACAGGGGGAAGGGGCTACACCTTC,CASSTTGGRGYTF
NA,TRBV5-6,NA,TRBJ2-7,TGTGCCAGCAGCCGTCAACGGGGCTACGAGCAGTACTTC,CASSRQRGYEQYF
NA,TRBV6-5,once,TRBJ1-2,TGTGCCAGCAGTTACAACAGCTATGGCTACACCTTC,CASSYNSYGYTF
NA,TRBV28,NA,TRBJ2-5,TGTGCCAGCAGTCCGGTCATTACGGAGACCCAGTACTTC,CASSPVITETQYF
TRBD1,TRBV15,NA,TRBJ1-2,TGTGCCACCAGCAGGGCTAGGACAGGAACCTATGGCTACACCTTC,CATSRARTGTYGYTF
TRBD1,TRBV18,once,TRBJ1-3,TGTGCCAGCTCCCAATCCACAGGGGGCATCGACACCATATATTTT,CASSQSTGGIDTIYF
TRBD1,TRBV11-1,NA,TRBJ2-1,TGTGCCAGCAGCACCCGACAGGGGTCCTACAATGAGCAGTTCTTC,CASSTRQGSYNEQFF
NA,TRBV5-4,NA,TRBJ2-1,TGTGCCAGCAGCTTGGCCACTAGCCGCTCCTACAATGAGCAGTTCTTC,CASSLATSRSYNEQFF
NA,TRBV19,NA,TRBJ1-6,TGTGCCAGTAGTATAAGGGGTTCGTTGGGCAGAAGCTCCTATAATTCACCCCTCCACTTT,CASSIRGSLGRSSYNSPLHF
TRBD1,TRBV7-8,few,TRBJ1-2,TGTGCCAGCAGCAAAACGGACAGGGGAAAGGGTGGCTACACCTTC,CASSKTDRGKGGYTF
TRBD1,TRBV9,NA,TRBJ1-1,TGTGCCAGCAGCCCGCGACAGGGAGTAGACACTGAAGCTTTCTTT,CASSPRQGVDTEAFF
TRBD1,TRBV19,NA,TRBJ1-5,TGTGCCAGTAGTAACAGGGGCACAAGCAATCAGCCCCAGCATTTT,CASSNRGTSNQPQHF
NA,TRBV7-2,NA,TRBJ2-5,TGTGCCAGCAGCTTCACAGGGTCAGAGACCCAGTACTTC,CASSFTGSETQYF
TRBD1,TRBV29-1,NA,TRBJ1-1,TGCAGCGCACTTGGGGACAGCAACACTGAAGCTTTCTTT,CSALGDSNTEAFF
TRBD1,TRBV5-1,NA,TRBJ2-7,TGCGCCAGCAGCTTGACGGGACAGGGTCCCTACGAGCAGTACTTC,CASSLTGQGPYEQYF
NA,TRBV7-6,NA,TRBJ2-7,TGTGCCAGCAGCTTAGCCCAGACAGGTTCCTACGAGCAGTACTTC,CASSLAQTGSYEQYF
NA,TRBV4-1,NA,TRBJ1-4,TGCGCCAGCAGCTCGCCGGGGGCAACTAATGAAAAACTGTTTTTT,CASSSPGATNEKLFF
NA,TRBV5-1,NA,TRBJ2-2,TGCGCCAGCAGCTTGGATCAGGGGAACACCGGGGAGCTGTTTTTT,CASSLDQGNTGELFF
NA,TRBV9,NA,TRBJ1-4,TGTGCCAGCAGCTTAGGTATTGCAACTAATGAAAAACTGTTTTTT,CASSLGIATNEKLFF
NA,TRBV28,NA,TRBJ1-2,TGTGCCAGCATCGGGTCTCCGCTACGGGTCGGTGGCTACACCTTC,CASIGSPLRVGGYTF
TRBD2,TRBV7-6,NA,TRBJ2-7,TGTGCCAGCAGCCCGATTTGGTCGGGAGGGCCGCGGGAGCAGTACTTC,CASSPIWSGGPREQYF
NA,TRBV7-2,NA,TRBJ1-1,TGTGCCAGCAGCTTGGTTAGACAGCCTAACACTGAAGCTTTCTTT,CASSLVRQPNTEAFF
TRBD1,TRBV19,NA,TRBJ1-2,TGTGCCAGTAGTACCCGGGACAGGGGAGATTATGGCTACACCTTC,CASSTRDRGDYGYTF
NA,TRBV7-6,NA,TRBJ2-2,TGTGCCAGCAGGCGAGGGGGCGCGGGGATCACCGGGGAGCTGTTTTTT,CASRRGGAGITGELFF
NA,TRBV7-2,NA,TRBJ1-1,TGTGCCAGCAGCTTAGGGAACAGGAACACTGAAGCTTTCTTT,CASSLGNRNTEAFF
NA,TRBV6-2/TRBV6-3,NA,TRBJ2-7,TGTGCCAGCAGTGGACACCGGCGGTACGAGCAGTACTTC,CASSGHRRYEQYF
NA,TRBV12-3/TRBV12-4,NA,TRBJ1-2,TGTGCCAGCAGTTTATCAGGGCACTATGGCTACACCTTC,CASSLSGHYGYTF
NA,TRBV18,NA,TRBJ1-1,TGTGCCAGCTCACCATTTGCGGGGGGCCGATTACTGAACACTGAAGCTTTCTTT,CASSPFAGGRLLNTEAFF
TRBD1,TRBV6-5,NA,TRBJ1-5,TGTGCCAGCAGCCTCGACAGGGTGAATCAGCCCCAGCATTTT,CASSLDRVNQPQHF
NA,TRBV5-1,NA,TRBJ2-1,TGCGCCAGCAGCTGGACAGCGGAGGGACTAAGGATCTTC,CASSWTAEGLRIF
NA,TRBV23-1,NA,TRBJ1-1,TGCGCCAGCAGTGGGCAGGAGGGGAGGAACACTGAAGCTTTCTTT,CASSGQEGRNTEAFF